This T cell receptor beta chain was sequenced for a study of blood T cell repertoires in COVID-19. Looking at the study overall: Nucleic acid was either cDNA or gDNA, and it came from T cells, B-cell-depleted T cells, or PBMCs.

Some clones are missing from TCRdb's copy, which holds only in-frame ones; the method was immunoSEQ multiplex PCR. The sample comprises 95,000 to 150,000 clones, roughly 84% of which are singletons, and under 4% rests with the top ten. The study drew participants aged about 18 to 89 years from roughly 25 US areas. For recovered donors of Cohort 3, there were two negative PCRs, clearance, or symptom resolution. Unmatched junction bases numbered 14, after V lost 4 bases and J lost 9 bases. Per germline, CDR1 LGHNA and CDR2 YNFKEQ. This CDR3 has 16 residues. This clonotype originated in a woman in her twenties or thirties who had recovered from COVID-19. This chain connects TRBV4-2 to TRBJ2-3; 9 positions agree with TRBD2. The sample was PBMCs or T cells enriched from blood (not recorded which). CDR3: CASSPPGREGRDTQYF. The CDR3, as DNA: TGTGCCAGCAGCCCCCCCGGGCGGGAGGGCCGGGACACGCAGTATTTT.